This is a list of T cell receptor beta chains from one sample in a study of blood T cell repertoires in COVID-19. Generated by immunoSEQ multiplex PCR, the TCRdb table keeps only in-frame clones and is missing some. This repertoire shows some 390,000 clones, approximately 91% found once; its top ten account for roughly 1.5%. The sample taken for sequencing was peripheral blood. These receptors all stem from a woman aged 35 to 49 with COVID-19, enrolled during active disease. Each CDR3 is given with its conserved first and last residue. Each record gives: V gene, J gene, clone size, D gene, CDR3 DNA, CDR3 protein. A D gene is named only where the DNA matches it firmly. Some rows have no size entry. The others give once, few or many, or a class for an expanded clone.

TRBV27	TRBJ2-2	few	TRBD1	TGTGCCAGCAGCCCCTCCGGGACAGAGACCGGGGAGCTGTTTTTT	CASSPSGTETGELFF
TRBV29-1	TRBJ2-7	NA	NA	TGCAGCGTTGTGAGGGATTTCGCCTACGAGCAGTACTTC	CSVVRDFAYEQYF
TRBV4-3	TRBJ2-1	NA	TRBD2	TGCGCCAGCAGACTAGCGGGACGCGATGAGCAGTTCTTC	CASRLAGRDEQFF
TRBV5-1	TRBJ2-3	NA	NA	TGCGCCAGCAGCTTGTACGACGGAGGCACAGATACGCAGTATTTT	CASSLYDGGTDTQYF
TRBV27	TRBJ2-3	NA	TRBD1	TGTGCCAGCAGTGCGAAGGGACAGGGCCCAGATACGCAGTATTTT	CASSAKGQGPDTQYF
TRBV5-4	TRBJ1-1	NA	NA	TGTGCCAGCAGCTCGGGATACACTGAAGCTTTCTTT	CASSSGYTEAFF
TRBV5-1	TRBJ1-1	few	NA	TGCGCCAGCAGCCCTGGGGGGGCTGAAGCTTTCTTT	CASSPGGAEAFF
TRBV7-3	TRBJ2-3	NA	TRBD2	TGTGCCAGCAGCAAAGCGGGAGGGCTCAGGGATACGCAGTATTTT	CASSKAGGLRDTQYF
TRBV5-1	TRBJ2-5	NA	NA	TGCGCCAGCAGCTTCGAAGAGACCCAGTACTTC	CASSFEETQYF
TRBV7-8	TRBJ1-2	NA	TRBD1	TGTGCCAGCAGCTACCAGACAGGGGGGGCTAACTATGGCTACACCTTC	CASSYQTGGANYGYTF
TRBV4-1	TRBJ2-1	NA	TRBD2	TGCGCCAGCAGCCAAATAGGACTAGCGGGGGCTCCTTACTACAATGAGCAGTTCTTC	CASSQIGLAGAPYYNEQFF
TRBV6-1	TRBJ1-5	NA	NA	TGTGCCAGCAGTGAAACCAGGGGCGGTTTTAATCAGCCCCAGCATTTT	CASSETRGGFNQPQHF